The clone carrying this T cell receptor beta chain was detected many times. The antigen is unknown. These data are taken from a study of T cell repertoires in cytomegalovirus infection. Study information: CMV infection plus the matching HLA type was flagged by public TCR beta signatures.

Findings and limits, study-wide: The cumulative frequency of public TCR beta families distinguished individuals who carried CMV together with the relevant HLA. HLA-C-restricted CMV clonotypes gave the most frequent clonotype in two of eight donors.

TCRdb passed the reads through MiXCR, listing each CDR3 protein once. The repertoire holds about 250,000 distinct CDR3 sequences, over 15% seen once, with about half in the top ten. The CDR3 consists of 12 residues. Germline CDR1 is SNHLY and CDR2 is FYNNEI. V lost 6 bases to trimming and J lost 8 bases, with 11 bases between them. This sequence joins TRBV2 and TRBJ2-1, with D possibly matching TRBD2 (6 bases). The TCR originated in a human donor in good health (CMV status not recorded). Some clones in this sample may be carry-over from other donors' samples. The source material was CD8+ T cells from PBMCs. CDR3 protein: CASRGGSHEQFF. In DNA, the CDR3 is TGTGCCAGCAGGGGGGGATCGCATGAGCAGTTCTTC.